Following are 26 T cell receptor beta chains from one sample sequenced in a study of T cell repertoires in cytomegalovirus infection. These receptors are not linked to any known antigen. TCRdb re-derived calls from the reads in MiXCR, one entry per CDR3 protein. Of about 920,000 distinct CDR3 sequences detected, about a third appear once; the ten largest clones hold around 15%. Material: cultured CD8+ T cells from PBMCs, obtained from culture after CMV antigen stimulation. All receptors derive from a human donor in good health (CMV status not recorded). Some clones in this sample may be carry-over from other donors' samples.

This chain joins TRBV19 and TRBJ1-1; tentatively, D is TRBD1 (5 bases). CDR3 length equals 15 residues. Germline V gives CDR1 LNHDA, CDR2 SQIVND (reference sequence). Trimming left V 1 base short and J 5 bases short, with 14 bases between. The DNA for the CDR3 is TGTGCCAGTAGTATAGGAGGGACCGTGGGGACTGAAGCTTTCTTT. Translated: CASSIGGTVGTEAFF.

This clonotype has just a few counts. V and J are TRBV27 and TRBJ2-1; 7 nucleotides align to TRBD2. CDR3 length equals 15 residues. Per germline, CDR1 MNHEY and CDR2 SMNVEV (reference sequence). V dropped 5 bases and J dropped 10; count of bases not matched to a gene: 14. As DNA, the CDR3 is TGTGCCAGCAGTACCCTCCTAGTCGGGGGAGGGGAGCAGTTCTTC. Translating it yields CASSTLLVGGGEQFF.

This clonotype was seen repeatedly, ten times or more. CDR3 bases: TGTGCCAGCAGCTTAGTTGGAAACTCTGGAAACACCATATATTTT. The encoded protein is CASSLVGNSGNTIYF. The chain joins TRBV7-8 to TRBJ1-3; D is unclear. V lost 1 base and J 0 bases, leaving 7 bases between the germline ends. Germline values: CDR1 SGHVS, CDR2 FQNEAQ. The CDR3 consists of 15 residues.

This CDR3 reads CASSLEADGYEQYF. The CDR3, as DNA: TGTGCCAGCAGCTTAGAAGCGGACGGCTACGAGCAGTACTTC. The chain recombines TRBV7-2 with TRBJ2-7, with D possibly TRBD2 on 5 matching bases. Trimming removed 1 base at V and 3 bases at J, with 10 bases between. This CDR3 region has 14 residues. Germline assignment: CDR1 SGHTA and CDR2 FQGNSA.

V gene TRBV20-1 combines with J gene TRBJ2-1; 7 positions match TRBD2. CDR1 is DFQATT, CDR2 SNEGSKA, per germline (reference sequence). The ends lost 3 bases at V and 3 bases at J; junction bases unmatched: 8. This CDR3 is built from 15 residues. The CDR3 here is CSARSGLADYNEQFF. Written as DNA, the CDR3 is TGCAGTGCTAGGTCCGGGCTAGCGGACTACAATGAGCAGTTCTTC.

CDR3 in amino acids: CASSQEGQGLHGYTF. In nucleotides, the CDR3 is TGTGCCAGCAGCCAAGAGGGACAGGGGCTACATGGCTACACCTTC. This chain uses TRBV14 with TRBJ1-2, with TRBD1 identical over 10 bases. The trim removed 0 bases at V and 6 bases at J, leaving 4 bases unmatched. This CDR3 is 15 amino acids long. In germline, CDR1 is SGHDN, CDR2 FVKESK.

The V call is TRBV29-1, the J call TRBJ2-7, with D perhaps matching TRBD1 or TRBD2 (5 bases each). The length of the CDR3 is 11 residues. Per germline, CDR1 SQVTM and CDR2 ANQGSEA. V gave up 3 bases and J gave up 4 bases, with 7 bases separating them. The CDR3 nucleotides read TGCAGCGTTGACAGGGAGTACGAGCAGTACTTC. Protein product: CSVDREYEQYF.

This clonotype was detected only a few times. This chain connects TRBV18 to TRBJ2-7, with D hard to call. The CDR3 is 18 residues long. V was clipped by 0 bases and J by 2 bases, with 20 bases between them. CDR1 and CDR2 from the germline V gene are KGHSH and LQKENI. The CDR3 here is CASSPPSSPMSDPYEQYF. CDR3 coding DNA: TGTGCCAGCTCACCACCGTCGTCCCCAATGTCGGATCCCTACGAGCAGTACTTC.

This clonotype was observed a handful of times. V is TRBV4-1 and J is TRBJ2-2, with D tentatively TRBD2 (5 bases). The V end was cut by 1 base, the J end by 4 bases, with 10 bases between. The germline CDR1 and CDR2 sequences are MGHRA and YSYEKL. CDR3 length: 15 residues. In nucleotides, the CDR3 is TGCGCCAGCAGCCAAGTGCGGGCAGCCACCGGGGAGCTGTTTTTT. Its protein product is CASSQVRAATGELFF.

J is TRBJ1-2 and V is TRBV7-8; D uncertain. The V end was cut by 1 base, the J end by 4 bases, with 13 bases between. Germline loops: CDR1 SGHVS, CDR2 FQNEAQ. The CDR3 has 15 amino acids. The CDR3 loop reads CASSLEVSPLYGYTF. CDR3 DNA sequence: TGTGCCAGCAGCTTAGAGGTCAGTCCTCTCTATGGCTACACCTTC.

This clonotype was counted only a few times. The chain uses TRBV6-1 and TRBJ2-7, with D possibly matching TRBD2 (5 bases). Trimming took off 3 bases at V and 3 bases at J, with 6 bases between the two ends. The CDR3 runs 12 residues. The germline CDR1 and CDR2 sequences are MNHNS and SASEGT. For the CDR3, the DNA is TGTGCCAGCAGTGATGGGAGCTACGAGCAGTACGTC. It yields the protein CASSDGSYEQYV.

In this sample, this clonotype turned up a few times. The CDR3 coding sequence is TGTGCCAGCAGCTTAGAAGGGGGGCCGATGAACACTGAAGCTTTCTTT. Translation gives CASSLEGGPMNTEAFF. The chain couples TRBV7-9 to TRBJ1-1, with D perhaps TRBD1 (6 bases). The CDR3 is 16 amino acids. V was cut by 1 base and J by 0 bases, with 12 bases left in between. Per germline, CDR1 SEHNR and CDR2 FQNEAQ (reference sequence).

This chain uses TRBV28 with TRBJ1-1; the match to TRBD1 covers 8 bases. CDR3 length: 16 amino acids. Per the germline V gene, CDR1 is MDHEN and CDR2 is SYDVKM. Trimming removed 5 bases from V and 1 base from J; junction bases left unmatched: 9. The DNA for the CDR3 is TGTGCCAGCAGTAACCACCGGGACAGGCCGAACACTGAAGCTTTCTTT. Protein product: CASSNHRDRPNTEAFF.

The gene calls are TRBV7-9 and TRBJ1-2; 11 positions match TRBD1. The CDR3 length is 14 residues. CDR1 is SEHNR, CDR2 FQNEAQ, per germline (reference sequence). Germline trimming cut 5 bases from V and 6 bases from J; bases unmatched to any gene: 5. CDR3 DNA: TGTGCCAGCAGCCCGGGACAGGGGGTTCATGGCTACACCTTC. Protein sequence: CASSPGQGVHGYTF.

This clonotype was counted a few times. This chain links TRBV12-3 or TRBV12-4 with TRBJ2-7, with TRBD1 matching 11 bases. With 4 bases clipped from V and 7 bases from J, the junction kept 3 bases outside the gene matches. This CDR3 has 13 amino acids. The CDR3 loop is CASSSGTGGEQYV. CDR3 DNA sequence: TGTGCCAGCAGTTCCGGGACAGGGGGTGAGCAGTACGTC.

The genes are TRBV7-6 and TRBJ1-6; 7 bases are a match to TRBD1. The CDR3 is 16 amino acids. The V and J ends lost 5 bases and 5 bases, in that order; junction bases with no gene match: 9. CDR1 SGHVS and CDR2 FNYEAQ come from the germline V gene. CDR3 amino acids: CASSPRGTVDNSPLHF. CDR3 DNA: TGTGCCAGCAGCCCACGAGGGACAGTTGATAATTCACCCCTCCACTTT.

This rearrangement joins TRBV24-1 to TRBJ2-2; D gene ambiguous. In germline, CDR1 is KGHDR, CDR2 SFDVKD. The CDR3 contains 14 residues. V gave up 4 bases and J gave up 3 bases, with 8 bases separating them. CDR3 DNA sequence: TGTGCCACCAGTGAAAACAGAGACACCGGGGAGCTGTTTTTT. Its protein is CATSENRDTGELFF.

The rearrangement uses TRBV6-4 and TRBJ1-1; 9 positions agree with TRBD1. The germline CDR1 and CDR2 sequences are MRHNA and SNTAGT. The CDR3 extends over 16 amino acids. Losses at the gene ends were 2 bases for V and 5 bases for J; bases not matched to a gene: 9. CDR3 protein: CASSDRPGQGPTEAFF. CDR3 nucleotide sequence: TGTGCCAGCAGTGACAGACCGGGACAGGGTCCGACTGAAGCTTTCTTT.

The genes are TRBV6-5 and TRBJ2-7; weak D call: TRBD1 (6 bases). CDR3 length: 15 amino acids. V was pared by 5 bases and J by 2 bases, with 16 bases between. Germline V gene data show CDR1 as MNHEY and CDR2 as SVGAGI. In nucleotides, the CDR3 is TGTGCCAGCAGTCCCACCCCAGGGGCTACCTACGAGCAGTACGTC. This sequence encodes CASSPTPGATYEQYV.

This clonotype was seen repeatedly, ten times or more. The rearrangement uses TRBV7-9 and TRBJ2-1, with TRBD2 as a possible D gene (6 bases). Trimming removed 5 bases at V and 4 bases at J, with 18 bases between. The CDR3 sequence is 16 residues long. Per the germline V gene, CDR1 is SEHNR and CDR2 is FQNEAQ (reference sequence). CDR3: CASSRGTSSQYNEQFF. CDR3 nucleotides: TGTGCCAGCAGCCGGGGGACTTCATCCCAGTACAATGAGCAGTTCTTC.

The CDR3 nucleotides read TGTGCCAGCAGCGAGGGACAGGGAAATGGCTACACCTTC. Translation gives CASSEGQGNGYTF. The chain has TRBV7-9 and TRBJ1-2, with TRBD1 matching 9 bases. The J segment lost 6 bases and the V segment lost 5 bases, leaving 4 bases of the junction unmatched. Germline CDR1 reads SEHNR; CDR2 reads FQNEAQ (reference sequence). This CDR3 is 13 amino acids long.

The chain is built from TRBV24-1 and TRBJ2-1; D not certain. Looked up from germline, CDR1 is KGHDR and CDR2 is SFDVKD. CDR3 length: 16 residues. The V end lost 4 bases, the J end lost 4 bases, and 16 bases lay between the germline ends. The CDR3 DNA follows: TGTGCCACCAGTGAGTCGGGCAAGATGAATTACAATGAGCAGTTCTTC. Protein: CATSESGKMNYNEQFF.

The chain uses TRBV19 and TRBJ1-1; TRBD1 matches at 7 bases. There are 17 residues in the CDR3. The germline V gene has CDR1 LNHDA and CDR2 SQIVND (reference sequence). V lost 4 bases to trimming and J lost 7 bases; unmatched junction nucleotides: 18. CDR3: CASSKSDRENKLVEAFF. The CDR3 DNA reads TGTGCCAGTAGTAAATCCGACAGGGAAAACAAACTGGTTGAAGCTTTCTTT.

The chain links TRBV4-2 to TRBJ1-1, with a tentative D call TRBD1 (6 bases). The germline gives CDR1 LGHNA, CDR2 YNFKEQ. The CDR3 has 16 amino acids. V was pared by 3 bases and J by 2 bases, with 16 bases between. The CDR3 sequence: CASSQPPGHLNTEAFF. The CDR3 coding sequence is TGTGCCAGCAGCCAGCCTCCGGGACACCTTAACACTGAAGCTTTCTTT.

This clonotype was detected a few times. J is TRBJ2-5 and V is TRBV11-2; 12 nucleotides agree with TRBD1. V shed 4 bases, J shed 3 bases, and the junction held 12 bases outside the gene matches. CDR3 length: 18 residues. CDR1 and CDR2 (germline): SGHAT, FQNNGV. This chain's CDR3 is CASSSAGTGGGWKETQYF. The CDR3 bases are TGTGCCAGCAGCTCAGCCGGGACAGGGGGCGGGTGGAAAGAGACCCAGTACTTC. Full variable domain (remainder filled in from reference TRBV11-2 and TRBJ2-5): EAGVAQSPRYKIIEKRQSVAFWCNPISGHATLYWYQQILGQGPKLLIQFQNNGVVDDSQLPKDRFSAERLKGVDSTLKIQPAKLEDSAVYLCASSSAGTGGGWKETQYFGPGTRLLVL.

This clonotype was recorded many times. CDR3 DNA: TGTGCCAGCAGCCTACTCAGTGACAATCAGCCCCAGCATTTT. Its protein product is CASSLLSDNQPQHF. V gene TRBV28 combines with J gene TRBJ1-5, with D hard to call. This CDR3 has 14 residues. The V gene lost 6 bases and the J gene lost 3 bases, with 12 bases spanning the gap. CDR1 MDHEN and CDR2 SYDVKM come from the germline V gene.